One and the same sample provided the 21 T cell receptor beta chains below, sequenced in a study of T cell responses to AZD1222 COVID-19 vaccine (dated by TCRdb to about 2021). Libraries came from the immunoSEQ multiplex PCR assay. TCRdb's version of the immuneACCESS table is confined to in-frame rearrangements and falls short of the full clone set. An unresolved V gene accounts for under half of the shortfall where checked; the remainder is of unknown origin. The sample table records just under 95,000 clones; around 90% of these occur just once. 22% of the sample is in the top ten clones. In the paper's terms, the time point label means: baseline before first vaccination. Sequencing was performed on peripheral blood, taken on day 0 of AZD1222 vaccination. These receptor sequences come from an adult in good health.

The chain recombines TRBV7-8 with TRBJ2-3, with 12 bases that match TRBD2. Germline CDR1 reads SGHVS; CDR2 reads FQNEAQ. With 2 bases clipped from V and 3 bases from J, the junction kept 6 bases outside the gene matches. CDR3 length: 17 residues. CDR3 in DNA: TGTGCCAGCAGCTTACCTAGCGGGGGGGCCCGGACAGATACGCAGTATTTT. Translating it yields CASSLPSGGARTDTQYF. Filled out from reference TRBV7-8 and TRBJ2-3, the complete variable domain reads GAGVSQSPRYKVAKRGQDVALRCDPISGHVSLFWYQQALGQGPEFLTYFQNEAQLDKSGLPSDRFFAERPEGSVSTLKIQRTQQEDSAVYLCASSLPSGGARTDTQYFGPGTRLTVL.

J is TRBJ1-2 and V is TRBV24-1; D call uncertain. V lost 3 bases, J lost 2 bases, and 9 bases lay in between. CDR1 is KGHDR and CDR2 is SFDVKD in the germline V gene. The CDR3 is 14 amino acids. The CDR3 spells CATSDPPENYGYTF. The CDR3 DNA follows: TGTGCCACCAGTGATCCACCGGAAAACTATGGCTACACCTTC.

The chain links TRBV4-2 to TRBJ1-4; D gene ambiguous. Germline-derived CDR1 and CDR2 are LGHNA and YNFKEQ. The germline V and J ends were trimmed by 0 bases and 8 bases, with 19 bases remaining between them. The CDR3 totals 17 residues. The DNA for the CDR3 is TGTGCCAGCAGCCAAGAAGGCGGCGGGATAGTAAGGGAAAAACTGTTTTTT. Residues: CASSQEGGGIVREKLFF.

The chain couples TRBV6-6 to TRBJ1-4; D possibly corresponds to TRBD1 (5 bases). V was shortened by 5 bases and J by 8 bases, with 12 bases between the two germline ends. Germline CDR1 reads MNHNY; CDR2 reads SVGAGI (reference sequence). The CDR3 sequence is 13 residues long. This CDR3 reads CASSRDGGEKLFF. The CDR3 DNA follows: TGTGCCAGCAGTCGGGACGGAGGGGAAAAACTGTTTTTT.

The chain uses TRBV5-5 and TRBJ1-6, with D possibly TRBD1 on 5 matching bases. The CDR3 runs to 15 residues. Trimming cost V 4 bases and J 6 bases, with 14 bases left between them. From germline, CDR1 is SGHKS and CDR2 YYEKEE (reference sequence). As DNA, the CDR3 is TGTGCCAGCAGCCCCCGAGACAGTATTAATTCACCCCTCCACTTT. Translating it yields CASSPRDSINSPLHF.

The J gene is TRBJ1-1, the V gene TRBV27, with D unclear. Trimming took off 3 bases at V and 5 bases at J, with 16 bases between the two ends. The germline gives CDR1 MNHEY, CDR2 SMNVEV (reference sequence). The CDR3 length is 15 residues. CDR3 bases: TGTGCCAGCAGTTTTATACCCGGGAGAGGTACTGAAGCTTTCTTT. Its translation: CASSFIPGRGTEAFF.

The CDR3 nucleotides read TGCAGCTTTGGTTTACAGATGAACACTGAAGCTTTCTTT. Protein sequence: CSFGLQMNTEAFF. The chain recombines TRBV29-1 with TRBJ1-1; no reliable D call. This CDR3 is built from 13 residues. The germline V gene encodes CDR1 SQVTM and CDR2 ANQGSEA. Trimming took off 8 bases at V and 0 bases at J, with 13 bases between the two ends.

The chain links TRBV5-5 to TRBJ1-3, with 7 bases identical to TRBD1. Germline lookup yields CDR1 SGHKS and CDR2 YYEKEE (reference sequence). V was clipped by 0 bases and J by 3 bases; unmatched bases: 6. There are 16 residues in the CDR3. CDR3 sequence reads: CASSLELGTVGNTIYF. The CDR3 nucleotides read TGTGCCAGCAGCTTGGAATTAGGGACAGTTGGAAACACCATATATTTT.

The rearrangement links TRBV28 to TRBJ2-7; D possibly matches TRBD1 or TRBD2 (5 bases each). Per the germline V gene, CDR1 is MDHEN and CDR2 is SYDVKM. The V gene lost 5 bases and the J gene lost 2 bases, with 13 bases spanning the gap. This CDR3 is 14 amino acids long. CDR3 DNA: TGTGCCAGCAGTCCCGGGACGGTTACCTACGAGCAGTACTTC. It specifies CASSPGTVTYEQYF.

The rearrangement links TRBV3-1 (or the pseudogene TRBV3-2) to TRBJ1-1; D perhaps matches TRBD1 (6 bases). Germline-derived CDR1 and CDR2 are LGHDT and YNNKEL (reference sequence). The germline V and J ends were trimmed by 1 base and 5 bases, with 14 bases remaining between them. The CDR3 loop spans 15 amino acids. DNA for the CDR3: TGTGCCAGCAGCCAAGTGTTGGGGGCGGGAACTGAAGCTTTCTTT. Translated, it gives CASSQVLGAGTEAFF.

The rearrangement uses TRBV7-8 and TRBJ2-2, with 8 bases lining up with TRBD2. This CDR3 has 16 amino acids. The germline V gene encodes CDR1 SGHVS and CDR2 FQNEAQ. V dropped 3 bases and J dropped 4; count of bases not matched to a gene: 7. The CDR3 loop is CASSFRGLGATGELFF. In nucleotides, the CDR3 is TGTGCCAGCAGCTTCCGGGGACTAGGGGCCACCGGGGAGCTGTTTTTT.

The chain recombines TRBV5-4 with TRBJ1-1, with a weak D call TRBD1 (6 bases). Between the trimmed V and J ends, which lost 4 bases and 0 bases, there was a span of 22 bases. The germline V gene encodes CDR1 SGHNT and CDR2 YYREEE (reference sequence). The CDR3 runs to 18 residues. CDR3: CASSLGGNYRVMNTEAFF. Here the CDR3 DNA reads TGTGCCAGCAGCCTGGGGGGAAATTACAGGGTGATGAACACTGAAGCTTTCTTT.

The J gene is TRBJ2-2, the V gene TRBV7-6, with a tentative D call TRBD1 (7 bases). Germline lookup yields CDR1 SGHVS and CDR2 FNYEAQ. Trimming stripped 2 bases from V and 4 bases from J, with 14 bases between. This CDR3 is 16 amino acids long. The CDR3 DNA is TGTGCCAGCAGCTTAATAGTCCAGGGGGGCACCGGGGAGCTGTTTTTT. Translated: CASSLIVQGGTGELFF.

The chain employs TRBV6-5 and TRBJ1-1, with 8 nucleotides matching TRBD1. With 6 bases clipped from V and 11 bases from J, the junction kept 17 bases outside the gene matches. Germline V gene data show CDR1 as MNHEY and CDR2 as SVGAGI. The CDR3 length is 15 residues. CDR3 amino acids: CASRTGARAPLSAFF. CDR3 coding DNA: TGTGCCAGCAGGACAGGGGCCCGGGCCCCCCTGAGCGCTTTCTTT.

This CDR3 is CASSFGYPPGGYTF. The CDR3 DNA is TGTGCCAGCAGCTTCGGTTACCCACCCGGTGGCTACACCTTC. The V call is TRBV5-6, the J call TRBJ1-2; D gene ambiguous. This CDR3 has 14 amino acids. Trimming took 2 bases from V and 7 from J, leaving 15 bases between them. CDR1 and CDR2 from the germline V gene are SGHDT and YYEEEE.

The gene calls are TRBV12-3 or TRBV12-4 and TRBJ1-5, with D unresolved. This CDR3 has 12 amino acids. V gave up 3 bases and J gave up 1 base, with 1 base separating them. CDR3 residues: CASSFSNQPQHF. The DNA for the CDR3 is TGTGCCAGCAGTTTCAGCAATCAGCCCCAGCATTTT.

The genes are TRBV29-1 and TRBJ2-1, with D perhaps TRBD1 or TRBD2 (6 bases each). CDR1 is SQVTM, CDR2 ANQGSEA, per germline. The CDR3 is 12 residues long. Deletions cut 7 bases from V and 8 bases from J, with 15 bases between. The CDR3 region has the DNA TGCAGCGCCGGAGGGCAGGGGTATGAGCAGTTCTTC. Translating it yields CSAGGQGYEQFF.

This sequence joins TRBV6-5 and TRBJ2-7; no definite D call. V lost 7 bases and J 0 bases, leaving 13 bases between the germline ends. Germline CDR1 is MNHEY and CDR2 is SVGAGI. This CDR3 spans 14 amino acids. The CDR3 protein is CASKRARPSYEQYF. In DNA form, the CDR3 reads TGTGCCAGCAAACGGGCCAGACCCTCCTACGAGCAGTACTTC.

This rearrangement joins TRBV19 to TRBJ2-1, with 9 nucleotides matching TRBD2. V lost 5 bases to trimming and J lost 12 bases; unmatched junction nucleotides: 14. There are 15 residues in the CDR3. Germline V gene sequence: CDR1 LNHDA, CDR2 SQIVND (reference sequence). The CDR3 region is CASSAGTSGRQWQFF. CDR3 nucleotides: TGTGCCAGTAGTGCAGGAACTAGCGGGCGGCAATGGCAGTTCTTC.

This chain connects TRBV5-1 to TRBJ1-1; TRBD1 matches at 9 bases. Unmatched junction bases numbered 11, after V lost 4 bases and J lost 4 bases. The CDR3 covers 16 residues. Germline values: CDR1 SGHRS, CDR2 YFSETQ. DNA for the CDR3: TGCGCCAGCAGCCGAGTTACGGGACAGGGTACCACTGAAGCTTTCTTT. This translates into CASSRVTGQGTTEAFF.

The J gene is TRBJ2-3, the V gene TRBV7-6; 7 bases are a match to TRBD1. Germline V lookup: CDR1 SGHVS, CDR2 FNYEAQ. V lost 3 bases, J lost 4 bases, and 13 bases stayed unmatched. CDR3 length: 17 residues. CDR3 sequence (DNA): TGTGCCAGCAGCTTTCAACCGGGACAGCGGTTGCCAGATACGCAGTATTTT. Protein product: CASSFQPGQRLPDTQYF.